This T cell receptor beta chain emerged from a study of metastatic and nonmetastatic thyroid tumors. Study-wide background: Peripheral blood and tumor or nodule samples from malignant and benign thyroid patients were compared.

Study-wide results and caveats: Significantly greater TCR beta diversity was reportedly found in malignant thyroid tumors than in benign nodules (in blood and tumor).

Germline CDR1 is SGHTA and CDR2 is FQGNSA. The CDR3 runs to 13 residues. Thyroid surgery was performed in patients who had received no treatment beforehand. Concerning this clone itself: The antigen remains unidentified. One junction end disagrees with the germline gene, perhaps due to a read error.

TCRdb re-clonotyped the PCR reads via MiXCR. The sample shows 24,000 or so clones, around 20% of them seen only once. The rearrangement links TRBV7-2 to TRBJ1-2; D is unresolved. This sequence was found in a female donor with papillary thyroid cancer or a benign thyroid nodule (not recorded which). Some clones in this sample may be carry-over from other donors' samples. Sequenced sample: blood. The CDR3 is CASSLERRYGYTF. The CDR3 nucleotides read TGTGCAAGCAGCTTAGAGAGGAGATATGGCTACACCTTC.